This TCR beta chain was retrieved from a study of blood T cell repertoires in COVID-19. Background on the study: The United States, Italy and Spain supplied acute and convalescent COVID-19 samples.

Per the authors' pipeline: Amplifying reference gene primers gave estimates of nucleated cell counts. Sequencing was performed with immunoSEQ multiplex PCR; in TCRdb, only in-frame clones are kept and a portion is missing. That table furnishes V, J and clone size, whereas the DNA furnished D and trimming. The sample carries 200,000 to 300,000 clones, approximately 88% recorded once. The germline V gene has CDR1 MNHEY and CDR2 SVGEGT. The V end was cut by 7 bases, the J end by 5 bases, with 14 bases between. The CDR3 is made up of 13 amino acids. Allocation to cohorts depended on clinical history reported by the participants. All exposed participants met a person with COVID-19 within 2 weeks before entering the study.

Source material: PBMCs or T cells enriched from blood (not recorded which). The chain has TRBV6-2 or TRBV6-3 and TRBJ2-5; D unclear. This sequence was found in a woman aged 40 to 55 who had been exposed to COVID-19. CDR3: CASNPDIRETQYF. CDR3 DNA sequence: TGTGCCAGCAACCCTGACATACGGGAGACCCAGTACTTC.